This TCR beta chain was found in a study of cytomegalovirus exposure and HLA in healthy donors. Overall study findings and caveats: According to a later analysis, donors in an Asian-associated ancestry cluster reportedly had fewer N-insertions than the approximately 720-donor mean. Reported results showed that the classifier diagnosed cytomegalovirus status with high specificity and sensitivity.

This clone has only a few counts. Its antigen is unknown. One end of the junction does not line up with germline, which may come from a read error. The CDR3 runs 14 residues. CDR1 and CDR2 from the germline V gene are MNHEY and SVGAGI. The PCR contained 60 Vbeta and 13 Jbeta primers. Profiled with immunoSEQ multiplex PCR; TCRdb holds only in-frame clones, not every one. The sample comprises 130,000 to 150,000 clones, 75% to 80% of which are singletons, and less than 3.5% rests with the top ten. This TCR was sampled from a man in his forties in good health and CMV-seropositive. The gene calls are TRBV6-5 and TRBJ1-2; D uncertain. The specimen sequenced was PBMCs. Here the CDR3 DNA reads TGTGCCATCAGTGAGTCATCCGGGGATGATGGCTACACCTTC. It translates to CAISESSGDDGYTF.